The 12 T cell receptor beta chains given below trace back to one sample, sequenced in a study of siplizumab effects on memory and regulatory T cells. Sequenced by immunoSEQ multiplex PCR; TCRdb stores in-frame clones only, minus some. The data show under 100,000 clones, about nine tenths seen once. The sample comprised Tregs sorted from blood. The receptors were gathered from a human donor in good health.

J is TRBJ2-5 and V is TRBV7-9; 7 bases match TRBD1. Germline CDR1 SEHNR, CDR2 FQNEAQ (reference sequence). Losses at the gene ends were 2 bases for V and 3 bases for J; bases not matched to a gene: 6. This CDR3 contains 15 residues. CDR3 coding DNA: TGTGCCAGCAGCTTACGTCCGCAGGGGGAAGAGACCCAGTACTTC. Protein: CASSLRPQGEETQYF. Together with reference TRBV7-9 and TRBJ2-5, the CDR3 gives the full variable domain: DTGVSQNPRHKITKRGQNVTFRCDPISEHNRLYWYRQTLGQGPEFLTYFQNEAQLEKSRLLSDRFSAERPKGSFSTLEIQRTEQGDSAMYLCASSLRPQGEETQYFGPGTRLLVL.

This sequence joins TRBV7-9 and TRBJ2-1, with D hard to call. The germline V gene encodes CDR1 SEHNR and CDR2 FQNEAQ (reference sequence). The ends were cut back, 1 base at V and 4 bases at J, with 5 bases in the middle. This CDR3 contains 13 residues. The CDR3 region has the DNA TGTGCCAGCAGCTTAGGTCCGTACAATGAGCAGTTCTTC. Amino acid sequence: CASSLGPYNEQFF.

J is TRBJ2-7 and V is TRBV5-4; tentative D call: TRBD2 (6 bases). Deletions cut 5 bases from V and 7 bases from J, with 19 bases between. Germline loops: CDR1 SGHNT, CDR2 YYREEE (reference sequence). The CDR3 contains 14 residues. The CDR3 region has the DNA TGTGCCAGCAGGGTGGCGGGACCTACGGGGGAGCAGTACTTC. Translating gives CASRVAGPTGEQYF.

The rearrangement links TRBV10-3 to TRBJ2-1, with 11 bases that match TRBD2. The CDR3 runs to 15 residues. Trimming took 8 bases from V and 7 from J; bases not matched to a gene: 10. From germline, CDR1 is ENHRY and CDR2 SYGVKD. In DNA form, the CDR3 reads TGTGCCATCGGTAGCGGGGGGGCCCTTAGGAATGAGCAGTTCTTC. This translates into CAIGSGGALRNEQFF.

The chain recombines TRBV5-1 with TRBJ2-2, with 7 bases matching TRBD2. CDR3 length: 14 amino acids. Germline CDR1 reads SGHRS; CDR2 reads YFSETQ. V was pared by 2 bases and J by 7 bases, with 5 bases of the junction left unmatched. The CDR3: CASSLGTTGGELFF. As DNA, the CDR3 is TGCGCCAGCAGCTTAGGGACTACTGGCGGGGAGCTGTTTTTT.

This chain links TRBV5-1 with TRBJ2-5; D possibly matches TRBD1 or TRBD2 (6 bases each). The germline V gene encodes CDR1 SGHRS and CDR2 YFSETQ. V shed 4 bases and J shed 7 bases, with 11 bases lying between them. This CDR3 is built from 12 residues. The DNA of the CDR3 is TGCGCCAGCAGCCCGGAGGGGGGGACCCAGTACTTC. It yields the protein CASSPEGGTQYF.

The genes are TRBV6-6 and TRBJ2-3; 12 nucleotides align to TRBD2. CDR3 length equals 15 residues. The trim removed 6 bases at V and 3 bases at J, leaving 4 bases unmatched. The germline V gene has CDR1 MNHNY and CDR2 SVGAGI (reference sequence). The CDR3 sequence: CASSLTSGGTDTQYF. The CDR3 DNA reads TGTGCCAGCAGCCTCACTAGCGGGGGGACAGATACGCAGTATTTT.

This clone has just one count. The V and J genes are TRBV5-4 and TRBJ2-3, with a weak D call TRBD1 (5 bases). The V and J ends lost 4 bases and 2 bases respectively, with 11 bases between them. The CDR3 runs to 14 residues. CDR1 and CDR2 (germline): SGHNT, YYREEE (reference sequence). The CDR3 is CASSMDILTDTQYF. For the CDR3, the DNA is TGTGCCAGCAGCATGGACATCCTCACAGATACGCAGTATTTT.

The chain is built from TRBV9 and TRBJ2-1, with D possibly called TRBD1 or TRBD2 (5 bases each). The CDR3 sequence is 13 residues long. Trimming shortened V by 0 bases and J by 9 bases, and 10 bases separated the two germline ends. Germline CDR1 reads SGDLS; CDR2 reads YYNGEE. DNA of the CDR3: TGTGCCAGCAGCGTAGGGGACCTTGGTGAGCAGTTCTTC. Protein product: CASSVGDLGEQFF.

The chain carries TRBV25-1 and TRBJ2-1, with a tentative D call TRBD2 (6 bases). Deletions cut 3 bases from V and 4 bases from J, with 16 bases between. Germline V lookup: CDR1 MGHDK, CDR2 SYGVNS. This CDR3 comprises 16 residues. The DNA for the CDR3 is TGTGCCAGCAGTGACCGGACTTCACGGGGGTACAATGAGCAGTTCTTC. It translates to CASSDRTSRGYNEQFF.

This rearrangement joins TRBV18 to TRBJ2-3, with D unresolved. Germline values: CDR1 KGHSH, CDR2 LQKENI. CDR3 size: 15 residues. V was pared by 10 bases and J by 0 bases, with 17 bases between. CDR3 protein: CATTRARSSTDTQYF. The CDR3 nucleotides read TGTGCCACCACCCGGGCCCGCTCTAGCACAGATACGCAGTATTTT. Complete variable domain (other parts from reference TRBV18 and TRBJ2-3): NAGVMQNPRHLVRRRGQEARLRCSPMKGHSHVYWYRQLPEEGLKFMVYLQKENIIDESGMPKERFSAEFPKEGPSILRIQQVVRGDSAAYFCATTRARSSTDTQYFGPGTRLTVL.

The chain employs TRBV4-2 and TRBJ2-3; D perhaps matches TRBD2 (5 bases). CDR3 size: 19 residues. V dropped 0 bases and J dropped 1 base, with 20 bases sitting between them. Germline loops: CDR1 LGHNA, CDR2 YNFKEQ. The DNA for the CDR3 is TGTGCCAGCAGCCAAGATCTGGCTAGCTCGTTCTCTCGCACAGATACGCAGTATTTT. Amino acid sequence: CASSQDLASSFSRTDTQYF.